Included here is one T cell receptor (beta chain) sequence, with context. As yet, its antigen is unknown. The data stem from a study of cytomegalovirus exposure and HLA in healthy donors. The V gene's germline CDR1 is MRHNA and CDR2 SNTAGT. Losses at the gene ends were 6 bases for V and 2 bases for J; bases not matched to a gene: 4. This CDR3 spans 15 amino acids. Study-wide results and caveats: Using a false discovery rate of 0.05, a later analysis showed that 15,000 to 20,000 TCR beta sequences were associated with HLA alleles. Despite most TCR sequences being rare, some public TCRs occurred in many donors. There were 150 or so TCR beta chains listed as cytomegalovirus-associated. CMV serostatus was the only immune exposure information that was available.

PCR amplification relied on 60 Vbeta primers (plus 13 Jbeta primers). Assay used: immunoSEQ multiplex PCR; TCRdb lists only in-frame clones, some missing. This sample carries about 200,000 clones, around 76% of them seen once, and the ten largest clones take 5.5% to 7.5%. Sequenced input: PBMCs. This clonotype was obtained from a man between 40 and 49 years old in good health and CMV-seropositive. The V gene is TRBV6-4, the J gene TRBJ2-6; 7 nucleotides agree with TRBD2. The CDR3 bases are TGTGCCAGCAGAGAGACTAGCCCTGGGGCCAACGTCCTGACTTTC. This translates into CASRETSPGANVLTF.